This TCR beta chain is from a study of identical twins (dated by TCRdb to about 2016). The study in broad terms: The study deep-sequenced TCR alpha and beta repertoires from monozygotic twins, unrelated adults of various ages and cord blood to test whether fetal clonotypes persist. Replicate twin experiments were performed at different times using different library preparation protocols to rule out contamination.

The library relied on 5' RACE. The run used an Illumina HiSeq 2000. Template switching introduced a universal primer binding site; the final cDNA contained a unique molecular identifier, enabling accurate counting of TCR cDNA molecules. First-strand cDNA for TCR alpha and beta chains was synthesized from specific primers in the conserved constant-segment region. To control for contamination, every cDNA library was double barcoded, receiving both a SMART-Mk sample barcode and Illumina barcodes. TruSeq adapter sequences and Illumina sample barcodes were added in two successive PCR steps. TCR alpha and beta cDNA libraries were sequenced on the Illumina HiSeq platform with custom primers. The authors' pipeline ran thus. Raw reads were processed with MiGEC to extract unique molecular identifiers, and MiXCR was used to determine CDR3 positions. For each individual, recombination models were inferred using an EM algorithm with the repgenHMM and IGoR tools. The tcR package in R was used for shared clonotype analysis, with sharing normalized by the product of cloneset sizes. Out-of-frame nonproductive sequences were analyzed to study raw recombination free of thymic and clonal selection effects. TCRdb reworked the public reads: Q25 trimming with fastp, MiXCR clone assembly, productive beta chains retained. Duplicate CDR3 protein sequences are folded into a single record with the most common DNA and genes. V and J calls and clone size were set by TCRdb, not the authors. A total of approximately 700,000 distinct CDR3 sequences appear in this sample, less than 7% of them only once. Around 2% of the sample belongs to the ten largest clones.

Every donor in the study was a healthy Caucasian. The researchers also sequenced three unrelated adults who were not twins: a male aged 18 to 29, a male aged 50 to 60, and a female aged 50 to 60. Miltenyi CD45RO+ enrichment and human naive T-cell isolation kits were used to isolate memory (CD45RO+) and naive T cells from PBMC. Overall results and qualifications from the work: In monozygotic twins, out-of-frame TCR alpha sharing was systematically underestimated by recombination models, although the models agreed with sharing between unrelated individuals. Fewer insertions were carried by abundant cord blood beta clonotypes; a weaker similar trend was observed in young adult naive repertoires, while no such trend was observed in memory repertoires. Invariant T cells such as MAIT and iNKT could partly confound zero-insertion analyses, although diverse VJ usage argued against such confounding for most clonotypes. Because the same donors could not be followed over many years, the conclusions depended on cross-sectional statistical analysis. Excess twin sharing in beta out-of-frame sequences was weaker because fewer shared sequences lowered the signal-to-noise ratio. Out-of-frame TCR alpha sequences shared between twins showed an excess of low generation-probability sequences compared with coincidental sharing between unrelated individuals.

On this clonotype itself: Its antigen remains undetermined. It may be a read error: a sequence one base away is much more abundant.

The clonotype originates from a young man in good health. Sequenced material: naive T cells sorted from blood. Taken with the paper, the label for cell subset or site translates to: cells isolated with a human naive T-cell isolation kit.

For the CDR3, the sequence is CAASDYPDTQYF. The bases read TGTGCCGCCAGTGATTACCCAGATACGCAGTATTTT. The rearrangement joined TRBV24-1 to TRBJ2-3, with the D gene uncertain. The CDR3 has 12 amino acids, counting the end cysteine and phenylalanine. The CDR3 DNA has 36 bases and is translated from base 1. CDR1 is given as KGHDR and CDR2 as SFDVKD, both from the germline V gene.